The 21 T cell receptor beta chains presented below share a single source sample, sequenced in a study of T-cell reconstitution after alpha-beta-depleted transplantation in children. Unique molecular identifiers were built into the TCRbeta library. TCRdb analysed the PCR reads with MiXCR anew, one entry per CDR3 protein. The sample carries 350,000 to 400,000 distinct CDR3 sequences, approximately 12% recorded once. Specimen: PBMCs, collected from the stem cell graft. These receptors were obtained from a human donor who donated a stem cell graft to a child with Fanconi anemia.

This chain connects TRBV7-9 to TRBJ2-3, with D possibly being TRBD2 (5 bases). The CDR3 consists of 15 residues. V was pared by 3 bases and J by 2 bases, with 12 bases between. The germline CDR1 and CDR2 sequences are SEHNR and FQNEAQ (reference sequence). The CDR3 DNA reads as TGTGCCAGCAGCTTCGTACTAGGTGACACAGATACGCAGTATTTT. This gives the protein CASSFVLGDTDTQYF.

This clonotype appeared many times. V and J are TRBV28 and TRBJ1-4; D is perhaps TRBD1 (6 bases). CDR3 length: 15 residues. V was trimmed by 5 bases and J by 6 bases, leaving 16 bases between them. From germline, CDR1 is MDHEN and CDR2 SYDVKM. The CDR3 DNA sequence: TGTGCCAGCAGTAGTATCAGGGGTCCGGATGAAAAACTGTTTTTT. Protein: CASSSIRGPDEKLFF.

This clonotype appeared a few times. This chain uses TRBV20-1 with TRBJ2-1, with 10 nucleotides matching TRBD2. V dropped 5 bases and J dropped 4; count of bases not matched to a gene: 8. The CDR3 consists of 15 residues. The germline gives CDR1 DFQATT, CDR2 SNEGSKA (reference sequence). CDR3 DNA sequence: TGCAGTGCTGAGGGGGAGACTAGCGGGTACAATGAGCAGTTCTTC. This codes for CSAEGETSGYNEQFF.

This clonotype was recorded at least ten times. The chain employs TRBV5-1 and TRBJ2-2, with D perhaps matching TRBD2 (6 bases). V dropped 4 bases and J dropped 0 bases, with 7 bases sitting between them. CDR1 SGHRS and CDR2 YFSETQ come from the germline V gene. This CDR3 contains 14 residues. CDR3 amino acids: CASSGGANTGELFF. The CDR3 nucleotides read TGCGCCAGCAGCGGCGGGGCGAACACCGGGGAGCTGTTTTTT.

The chain carries TRBV20-1 and TRBJ1-5; D not certain. This CDR3 has 13 amino acids. Deletions cut 3 bases from V and 5 bases from J, with 11 bases between. Germline loops: CDR1 DFQATT, CDR2 SNEGSKA (reference sequence). CDR3 nucleotides: TGCAGTGCTAGCCTCGGTGTGGATCAGCCCCAGCATTTT. Protein product: CSASLGVDQPQHF.

The rearrangement links TRBV11-2 to TRBJ2-1; weak D call: TRBD1 (5 bases). Trimming left V 3 bases short and J 8 bases short, with 23 bases between. The germline gives CDR1 SGHAT, CDR2 FQNNGV. The CDR3 has 17 residues. Here the CDR3 DNA reads TGTGCCAGCAGCTTTTCCCCGGACACGACGAGAAGGGATGAGCAGTTCTTC. Its translation is CASSFSPDTTRRDEQFF.

There are many counts of this clonotype. The chain employs TRBV5-1 and TRBJ2-1; the match to TRBD1 covers 9 bases. Unmatched junction bases numbered 10, after V lost 4 bases and J lost 5 bases. CDR3 length equals 16 residues. Per the germline V gene, CDR1 is SGHRS and CDR2 is YFSETQ. The CDR3 reads CASSPEGTGFDNEQFF. For the CDR3, the DNA is TGCGCCAGCAGCCCCGAAGGGACAGGGTTCGACAATGAGCAGTTCTTC.

The chain combines TRBV12-3 or TRBV12-4 with TRBJ2-1; 11 positions agree with TRBD2. The CDR3 contains 15 residues. With 7 bases clipped from V and 10 bases from J, the junction kept 12 bases outside the gene matches. The CDR3 is CASTRELAGAKEQFF. DNA for the CDR3: TGTGCCAGCACAAGAGAACTAGCGGGGGCGAAGGAGCAGTTCTTC.

This clonotype was recorded at least ten times. The genes are TRBV24-1 and TRBJ2-3; 10 bases align to TRBD1. CDR1 and CDR2 from the germline V gene are KGHDR and SFDVKD. V dropped 4 bases and J dropped 6; count of bases not matched to a gene: 6. The CDR3 spans 15 residues. The CDR3 sequence: CATSDPGQGGDTQYF. The CDR3 DNA reads TGTGCCACCAGTGACCCTGGACAGGGGGGGGATACGCAGTATTTT.

This clonotype was observed a few times. This chain links TRBV24-1 with TRBJ2-5, with unresolved D. The V and J ends lost 0 bases and 5 bases respectively, with 6 bases between them. CDR3 length equals 13 residues. Germline CDR1 reads KGHDR; CDR2 reads SFDVKD. The CDR3 sequence is CATSDLRTETQYF. The CDR3 DNA is TGTGCCACCAGTGATTTGCGGACGGAGACCCAGTACTTC.

The chain links TRBV5-1 to TRBJ2-1; 7 positions agree with TRBD1. This CDR3 contains 13 residues. Looked up from germline, CDR1 is SGHRS and CDR2 is YFSETQ. After removal of 1 base from V and 10 bases from J, the junction contained 5 bases not matched to a gene. The CDR3 loop is CASSLPDRQEQFF. CDR3 bases: TGCGCCAGCAGCTTGCCGGACAGGCAAGAGCAGTTCTTC. Using reference TRBV5-1 and TRBJ2-1 for the parts outside the CDR3, the full variable domain is KAGVTQTPRYLIKTRGQQVTLSCSPISGHRSVSWYQQTPGQGLQFLFEYFSETQRNKGNFPGRFSGRQFSNSRSEMNVSTLELGDSALYLCASSLPDRQEQFFGPGTRLTVL.

This clonotype was seen a few times. The chain recombines TRBV28 with TRBJ1-1; 7 nucleotides agree with TRBD1. There are 12 residues in the CDR3. V gave up 9 bases and J gave up 6 bases; unmatched junction bases: 7. The V gene's germline CDR1 is MDHEN and CDR2 SYDVKM. This chain's CDR3 is CASQGGEAEAFF. CDR3 DNA: TGTGCCAGTCAGGGGGGGGAAGCTGAAGCTTTCTTT.

V usage is TRBV12-3 or TRBV12-4 and J usage is TRBJ1-3; no reliable D call. Trimming stripped 6 bases from V and 7 bases from J, with 13 bases between. The CDR3 sequence is 13 residues long. CDR3 protein: CASSDFFGNTIYF. The CDR3 DNA follows: TGTGCCAGCAGCGATTTTTTTGGTAACACCATATATTTT.

In DNA, the CDR3 is TGTGCCATTAGGACAGACTCCTACGAGCAGTACTTC. Its protein product is CAIRTDSYEQYF. This chain joins TRBV2 and TRBJ2-7, with a tentative D call TRBD1 (6 bases). Trimming removed 10 bases at V and 0 bases at J, with 10 bases between. Germline loops: CDR1 SNHLY, CDR2 FYNNEI. The CDR3 is made up of 12 amino acids.

V is TRBV27 and J is TRBJ2-2; possible D gene TRBD2, 5 bases. Germline-derived CDR1 and CDR2 are MNHEY and SMNVEV (reference sequence). The CDR3 runs 16 residues. V lost 8 bases, J lost 0 bases, and 16 bases lay in between. The CDR3, as DNA: TGTGCCAGCGGTCCTTTATGGCGGGCGAACACCGGGGAGCTGTTTTTT. This translates into CASGPLWRANTGELFF.

The V call is TRBV6-1, the J call TRBJ1-1; D not certain. Germline lookup yields CDR1 MNHNS and CDR2 SASEGT. This CDR3 comprises 13 residues. Trimming left V 5 bases short and J 3 bases short, with 10 bases between. The CDR3: CASSQKRDTEAFF. As DNA, the CDR3 is TGTGCCAGCAGTCAAAAGAGGGACACTGAAGCTTTCTTT.

The CDR3 reads CASSQGPITGELFF. CDR3 DNA: TGTGCCAGCAGCCAAGGGCCAATCACCGGGGAGCTGTTTTTT. This chain connects TRBV3-1 to TRBJ2-2; unclear D gene. The CDR3 runs to 14 residues. Germline-derived CDR1 and CDR2 are LGHDT and YNNKEL (reference sequence). The germline V and J ends were trimmed by 1 base and 4 bases, with 7 bases remaining between them.

This clonotype has ten or more counts. The chain recombines TRBV7-8 with TRBJ2-5; TRBD1 aligns across 7 bases. Trimming cost V 5 bases and J 1 base; bases outside gene matches: 7. The CDR3 length is 15 residues. CDR1 is SGHVS and CDR2 is FQNEAQ in the germline V gene. The CDR3 loop is CASSNRDSTQETQYF. CDR3 DNA sequence: TGTGCCAGCAGCAACCGGGACAGCACCCAAGAGACCCAGTACTTC.

This clonotype has only a few counts. This rearrangement joins TRBV7-9 to TRBJ2-2; unclear D gene. V shed 5 bases and J shed 4 bases, with 11 bases lying between them. The CDR3 totals 14 residues. CDR1 and CDR2 (germline): SEHNR, FQNEAQ (reference sequence). The CDR3 bases are TGTGCCAGCAGCCCGGCCCTCAGCACCGGGGAGCTGTTTTTT. This gives the protein CASSPALSTGELFF.

This clonotype was found a few times. V usage is TRBV7-9 and J usage is TRBJ1-2; D gene ambiguous. The V gene lost 4 bases and the J gene lost 8 bases, with 14 bases spanning the gap. The CDR3 runs to 13 residues. From germline, CDR1 is SEHNR and CDR2 FQNEAQ (reference sequence). CDR3 region: CASSSERAPGYTF. The CDR3 DNA reads as TGTGCCAGCAGCTCAGAGAGGGCGCCCGGCTACACCTTC.

In its sample, this clonotype was seen many times. Here the CDR3 reads CASSALLGGGYTF. CDR3 DNA sequence: TGTGCCAGCAGTGCCCTCCTCGGCGGTGGCTACACCTTC. The J gene is TRBJ1-2, the V gene TRBV6-1, with D hard to call. From germline, CDR1 is MNHNS and CDR2 SASEGT. V was cut by 4 bases and J by 7 bases, with 13 bases left in between. The CDR3 is made up of 13 amino acids.